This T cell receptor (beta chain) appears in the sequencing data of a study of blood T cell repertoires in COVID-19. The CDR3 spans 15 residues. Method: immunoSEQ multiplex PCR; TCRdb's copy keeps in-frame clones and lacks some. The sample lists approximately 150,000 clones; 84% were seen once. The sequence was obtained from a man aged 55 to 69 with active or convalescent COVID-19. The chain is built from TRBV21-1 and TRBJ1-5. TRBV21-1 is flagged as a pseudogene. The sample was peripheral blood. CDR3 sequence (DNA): TGTGCCAGCAGCAACTTGAGGAGTGGGAATCAGCCCCAGCATTTT. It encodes CASSNLRSGNQPQHF.